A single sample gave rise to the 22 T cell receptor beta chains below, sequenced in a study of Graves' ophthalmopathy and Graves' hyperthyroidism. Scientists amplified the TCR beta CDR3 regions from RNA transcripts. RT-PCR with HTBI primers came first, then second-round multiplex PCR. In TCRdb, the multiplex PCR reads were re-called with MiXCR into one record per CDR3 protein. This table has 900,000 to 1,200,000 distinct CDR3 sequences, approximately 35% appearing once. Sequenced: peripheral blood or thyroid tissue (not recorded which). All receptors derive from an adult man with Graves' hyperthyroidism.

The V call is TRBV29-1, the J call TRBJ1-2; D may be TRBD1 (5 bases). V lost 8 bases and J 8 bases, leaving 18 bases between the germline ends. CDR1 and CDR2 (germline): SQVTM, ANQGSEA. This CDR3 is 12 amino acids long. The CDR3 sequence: CSSYSGGEGYTF. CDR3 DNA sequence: TGCAGCAGTTACTCGGGGGGGGAAGGCTACACCTTC.

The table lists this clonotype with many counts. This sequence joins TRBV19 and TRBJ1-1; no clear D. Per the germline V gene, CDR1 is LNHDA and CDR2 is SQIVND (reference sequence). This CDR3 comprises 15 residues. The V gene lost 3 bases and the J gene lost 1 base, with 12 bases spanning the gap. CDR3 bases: TGTGCCAGTAGTATCTTAGGACTGCCGAACACTGAAGCTTTCTTT. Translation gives CASSILGLPNTEAFF.

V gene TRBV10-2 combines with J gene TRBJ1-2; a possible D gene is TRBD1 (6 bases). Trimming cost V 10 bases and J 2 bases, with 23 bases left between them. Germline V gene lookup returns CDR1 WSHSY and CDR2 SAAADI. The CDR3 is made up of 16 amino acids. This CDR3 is CATGQPDSLLNYGYTF. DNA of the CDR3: TGCGCCACCGGACAGCCGGACAGTCTTTTAAACTATGGCTACACCTTC.

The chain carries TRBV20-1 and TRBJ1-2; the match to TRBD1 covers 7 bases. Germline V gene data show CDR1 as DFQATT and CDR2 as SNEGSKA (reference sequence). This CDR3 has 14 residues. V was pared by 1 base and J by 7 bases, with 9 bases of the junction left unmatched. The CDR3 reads CSARVAGGNGGYTF. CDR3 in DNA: TGCAGTGCTAGAGTGGCAGGGGGGAATGGTGGCTACACCTTC.

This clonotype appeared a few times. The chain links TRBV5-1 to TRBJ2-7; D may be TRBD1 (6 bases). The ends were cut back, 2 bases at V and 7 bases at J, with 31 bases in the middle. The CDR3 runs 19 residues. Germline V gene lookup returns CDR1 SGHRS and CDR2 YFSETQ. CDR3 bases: TGCGCCAGCAGCTTTCGTGGGGTTTCCCAGTTGGGACATATTGGGGAGCAGTACTTC. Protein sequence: CASSFRGVSQLGHIGEQYF.

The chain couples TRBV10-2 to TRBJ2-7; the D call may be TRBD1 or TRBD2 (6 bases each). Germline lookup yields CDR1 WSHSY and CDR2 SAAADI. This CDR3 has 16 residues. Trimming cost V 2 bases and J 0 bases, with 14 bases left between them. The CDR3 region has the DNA TGCGCCAGCAGTGAGCCCGCCGCGGGACACTCCTACGAGCAGTACTTC. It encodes CASSEPAAGHSYEQYF.

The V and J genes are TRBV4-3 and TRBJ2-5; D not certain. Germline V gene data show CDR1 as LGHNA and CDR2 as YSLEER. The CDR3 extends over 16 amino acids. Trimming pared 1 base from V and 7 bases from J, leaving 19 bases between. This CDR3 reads CASSQGIRVGYGTQYF. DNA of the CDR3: TGCGCCAGCAGCCAAGGGATACGAGTTGGGTACGGGACCCAGTACTTC.

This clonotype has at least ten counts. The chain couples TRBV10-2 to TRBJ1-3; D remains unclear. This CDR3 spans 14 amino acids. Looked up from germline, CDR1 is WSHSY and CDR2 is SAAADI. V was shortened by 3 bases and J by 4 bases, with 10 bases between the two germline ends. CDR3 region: CASSEQRGGNTIYF. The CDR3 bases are TGCGCCAGCAGTGAACAACGAGGGGGAAACACCATATATTTT.

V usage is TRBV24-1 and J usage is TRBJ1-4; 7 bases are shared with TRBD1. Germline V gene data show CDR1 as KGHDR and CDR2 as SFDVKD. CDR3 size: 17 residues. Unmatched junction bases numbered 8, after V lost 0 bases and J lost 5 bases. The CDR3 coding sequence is TGTGCCACCAGTGATTTGGACAGGGACAGAAGGAATGAAAAACTGTTTTTT. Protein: CATSDLDRDRRNEKLFF.

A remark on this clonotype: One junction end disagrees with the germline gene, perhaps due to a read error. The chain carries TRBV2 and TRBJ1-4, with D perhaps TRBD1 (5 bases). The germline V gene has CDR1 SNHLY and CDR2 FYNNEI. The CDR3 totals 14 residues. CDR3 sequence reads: CASSVGVANEKLFF. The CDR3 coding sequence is TGTGCCAGCAGTGTAGGGGTAGCTAACGAAAAACTGTTTTTT. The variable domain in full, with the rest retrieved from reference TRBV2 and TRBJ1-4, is EPEVTQTPSHQVTQMGQEVILRCVPISNHLYFYWYRQILGQKVEFLVSFYNNEISEKSEIFDDQFSVERPDGSNFTLKIRSTKLEDSAMYFCASSVGVANEKLFFGSGTQLSVL.

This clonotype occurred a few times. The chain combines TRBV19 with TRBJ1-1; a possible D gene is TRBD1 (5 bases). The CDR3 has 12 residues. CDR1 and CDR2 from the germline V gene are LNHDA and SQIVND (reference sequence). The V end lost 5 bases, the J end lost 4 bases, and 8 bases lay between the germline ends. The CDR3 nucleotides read TGTGCCAGTAGTGTGGGGGTCACTGAAGCTTTCTTT. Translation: CASSVGVTEAFF.

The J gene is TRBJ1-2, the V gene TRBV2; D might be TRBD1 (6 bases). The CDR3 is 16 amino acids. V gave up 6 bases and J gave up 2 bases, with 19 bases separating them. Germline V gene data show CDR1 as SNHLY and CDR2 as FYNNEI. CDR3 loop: CASSSDPGGGNYGYTF. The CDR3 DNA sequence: TGTGCCAGCAGCTCGGACCCGGGGGGCGGCAACTATGGCTACACCTTC.

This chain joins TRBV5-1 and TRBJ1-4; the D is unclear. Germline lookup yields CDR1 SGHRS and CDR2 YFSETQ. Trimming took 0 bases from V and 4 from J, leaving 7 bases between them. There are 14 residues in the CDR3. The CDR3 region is CASSLDSDNEKLFF. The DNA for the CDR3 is TGCGCCAGCAGCTTGGACAGCGATAATGAAAAACTGTTTTTT.

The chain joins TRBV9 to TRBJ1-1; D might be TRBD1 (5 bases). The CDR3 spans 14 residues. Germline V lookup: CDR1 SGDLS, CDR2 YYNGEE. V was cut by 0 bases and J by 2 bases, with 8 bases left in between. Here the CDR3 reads CASSVVWGNTEAFF. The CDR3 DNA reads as TGTGCCAGCAGCGTAGTATGGGGCAACACTGAAGCTTTCTTT.

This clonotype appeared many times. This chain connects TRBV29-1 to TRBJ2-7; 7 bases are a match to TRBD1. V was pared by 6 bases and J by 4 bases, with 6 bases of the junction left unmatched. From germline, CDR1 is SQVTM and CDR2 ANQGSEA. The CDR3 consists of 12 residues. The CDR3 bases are TGCAGCGTGCGCCGGGACAGTTACGAGCAGTACTTC. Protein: CSVRRDSYEQYF.

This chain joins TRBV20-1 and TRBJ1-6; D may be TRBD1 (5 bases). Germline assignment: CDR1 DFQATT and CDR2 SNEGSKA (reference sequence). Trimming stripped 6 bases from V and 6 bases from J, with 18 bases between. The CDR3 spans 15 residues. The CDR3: CSAPRAERGNSPLHF. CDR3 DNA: TGCAGTGCCCCAAGGGCCGAAAGGGGTAATTCACCCCTCCACTTT.

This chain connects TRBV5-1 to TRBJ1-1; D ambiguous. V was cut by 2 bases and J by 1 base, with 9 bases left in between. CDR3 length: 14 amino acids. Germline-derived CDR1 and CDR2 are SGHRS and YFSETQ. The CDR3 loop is CASSFDGSNTEAFF. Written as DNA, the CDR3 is TGCGCCAGCAGCTTTGACGGATCGAACACTGAAGCTTTCTTT.

CDR3 DNA sequence: TGTGCCAGCATCGAGGGGACACAGGGCAACTATGGCTACACCTTC. Amino acid sequence: CASIEGTQGNYGYTF. The chain combines TRBV7-2 with TRBJ1-2; perhaps TRBD1 as D (6 bases). Germline V lookup: CDR1 SGHTA, CDR2 FQGNSA. Trimming left V 7 bases short and J 2 bases short, with 17 bases between. The CDR3 has 15 amino acids.

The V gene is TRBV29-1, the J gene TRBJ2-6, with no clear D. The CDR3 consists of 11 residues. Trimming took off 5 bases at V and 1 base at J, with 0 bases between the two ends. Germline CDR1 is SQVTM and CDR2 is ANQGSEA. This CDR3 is CSVSGANVLTF. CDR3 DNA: TGCAGCGTTTCTGGGGCCAACGTCCTGACTTTC.

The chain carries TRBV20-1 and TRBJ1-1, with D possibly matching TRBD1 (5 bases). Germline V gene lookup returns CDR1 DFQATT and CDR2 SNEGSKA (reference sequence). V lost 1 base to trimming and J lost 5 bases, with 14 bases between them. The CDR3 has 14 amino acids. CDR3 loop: CSARGGGLGTEAFF. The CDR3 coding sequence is TGCAGTGCTAGAGGTGGGGGATTAGGAACTGAAGCTTTCTTT.

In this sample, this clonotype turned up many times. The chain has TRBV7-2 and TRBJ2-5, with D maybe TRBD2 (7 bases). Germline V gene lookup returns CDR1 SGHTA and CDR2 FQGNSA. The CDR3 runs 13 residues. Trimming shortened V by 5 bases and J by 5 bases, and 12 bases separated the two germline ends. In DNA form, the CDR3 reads TGTGCCAGCAGCCGGGGGGCCCGGGAGACCCAGTACTTC. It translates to CASSRGARETQYF.

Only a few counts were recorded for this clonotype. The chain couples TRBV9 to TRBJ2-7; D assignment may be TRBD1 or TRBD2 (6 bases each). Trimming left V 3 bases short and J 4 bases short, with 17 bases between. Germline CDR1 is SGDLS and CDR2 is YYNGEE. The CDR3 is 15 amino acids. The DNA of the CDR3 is TGTGCCAGCAGCGCGCAACAGGGACTTACGTACGAGCAGTACTTC. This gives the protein CASSAQQGLTYEQYF.